The 9 T cell receptor beta chains reported below all come from one sample, sequenced in a study of CD8 T cells in ankylosing spondylitis. Overall study findings and caveats: There was a TCR beta motif, made of fewer than 10 highly homologous variants, that appeared characteristic of ankylosing spondylitis blood.

One entry per CDR3 protein, called by TCRdb with MiXCR from the 5' RACE reads. The table records more than 400,000 distinct CDR3 sequences, about 5.2% of them present only once. Their target antigens are unknown. The sample was blood, either unsorted or a sorted T cell fraction (not recorded which). These receptors originate from a male donor with ankylosing spondylitis.

This clonotype was counted a few times. The J gene is TRBJ1-5, the V gene TRBV20-1; D is perhaps TRBD1 (6 bases). Trimming took 8 bases from V and 3 from J, leaving 14 bases between them. Looked up from germline, CDR1 is DFQATT and CDR2 is SNEGSKA (reference sequence). The CDR3 is 13 residues long. CDR3 in amino acids: CSPRAGVNQPQHF. The CDR3 DNA reads as TGCAGTCCAAGGGCAGGGGTCAATCAGCCCCAGCATTTT.

This clonotype appeared many times. The V and J genes are TRBV7-2 and TRBJ2-3; 10 bases line up with TRBD2. Germline CDR1 reads SGHTA; CDR2 reads FQGNSA. V was pared by 4 bases and J by 10 bases, with 2 bases of the junction left unmatched. The CDR3 totals 12 residues. CDR3 DNA sequence: TGTGCCAGCAGCTCCCTAGCGGGAGCGCAGTATTTT. Amino acids: CASSSLAGAQYF.

This clonotype was observed many times. The rearrangement uses TRBV4-1 and TRBJ1-1, with D maybe TRBD1 (5 bases). Germline CDR1 MGHRA, CDR2 YSYEKL. The CDR3 loop spans 16 amino acids. V lost 0 bases and J lost 4, with 15 bases in between. In DNA form, the CDR3 reads TGCGCCAGCAGCCAAGATCGGGGGGTTGAGGCCACTGAAGCTTTCTTT. Amino acid sequence: CASSQDRGVEATEAFF.

This clonotype has at least ten counts. The chain combines TRBV7-2 with TRBJ2-7; D is undetermined. This CDR3 region has 14 residues. Trimming left V 5 bases short and J 3 bases short, with 14 bases between. Germline V gives CDR1 SGHTA, CDR2 FQGNSA. This CDR3 is CASSISPDNYEQYF. In DNA, the CDR3 is TGTGCCAGCAGCATCTCCCCCGACAACTACGAGCAGTACTTC. Drawing the rest from reference TRBV7-2 and TRBJ2-7, the complete variable domain is GAGVSQSPSNKVTEKGKDVELRCDPISGHTALYWYRQSLGQGLEFLIYFQGNSAPDKSGLPSDRFSAERTGGSVSTLTIQRTQQEDSAVYLCASSISPDNYEQYFGPGTRLTVT.

This clonotype was seen repeatedly, ten times or more. V usage is TRBV19 and J usage is TRBJ2-1; D gene unclear. The CDR3 has 12 amino acids. V lost 3 bases, J lost 2 bases, and 2 bases lay in between. From germline, CDR1 is LNHDA and CDR2 SQIVND (reference sequence). CDR3 nucleotide sequence: TGTGCCAGTAGTATTCCCTACAATGAGCAGTTCTTC. It specifies CASSIPYNEQFF.

This clonotype was picked up many times. This chain links TRBV12-3 or TRBV12-4 with TRBJ1-1; tentatively, D is TRBD1 (5 bases). This CDR3 spans 14 amino acids. V gave up 5 bases and J gave up 3 bases, with 13 bases separating them. This CDR3 reads CASSPGGGYTEAFF. Written as DNA, the CDR3 is TGTGCCAGCAGTCCCGGGGGGGGGTACACTGAAGCTTTCTTT.

This clonotype came up many times. V usage is TRBV10-3 and J usage is TRBJ2-7; 9 bases agree with TRBD2. This CDR3 contains 14 residues. With 2 bases clipped from V and 3 bases from J, the junction kept 2 bases outside the gene matches. The V gene's germline CDR1 is ENHRY and CDR2 SYGVKD. The CDR3 region has the DNA TGTGCCATCAGTGAGGGACTAGCGAGCTACGAGCAGTACTTC. It yields the protein CAISEGLASYEQYF.

This clonotype was recorded a few times. The chain couples TRBV28 to TRBJ1-2; no clear D gene. V was clipped by 3 bases and J by 3 bases, with 23 bases between them. CDR3 length: 18 residues. Per germline, CDR1 MDHEN and CDR2 SYDVKM. The CDR3 loop reads CASSFVLGRRQTHYGYTF. Written as DNA, the CDR3 is TGTGCCAGCAGTTTTGTTCTCGGCCGCCGGCAGACCCACTATGGCTACACCTTC.

At least ten counts were recorded for this clonotype. J is TRBJ2-7 and V is TRBV7-2; 11 positions agree with TRBD2. Germline CDR1 is SGHTA and CDR2 is FQGNSA. The ends lost 2 bases at V and 11 bases at J; junction bases unmatched: 8. The CDR3 loop spans 14 amino acids. This chain's CDR3 is CASSLLSSGRAEYF. The CDR3 DNA sequence: TGTGCCAGCAGCTTATTGAGTAGCGGGAGGGCCGAGTACTTC.